These 18 T cell receptor beta chains came from one sample sequenced in a study of T-cell reconstitution after alpha-beta-depleted transplantation in children (dated by TCRdb to the mid-2010s). Library construction relied on PCR. TCRdb names Illumina HiSeq 2500 as the instrument used. TCR library preparation used molecular barcoding, with unique molecular identifiers applied to normalize quantification of the TCRbeta repertoire. In TCRdb, the public reads were trimmed at Q25 with fastp and aligned with MiXCR, with productive beta chains retained. Each CDR3 protein appears once, grouped with its most common genes and DNA. Across this sample there are roughly 220,000 distinct CDR3 sequences, with around 12% seen only once. The ten largest clones capture about 2.6% of the sample. The sample here was PBMCs from the stem cell graft donor, taken from the stem cell graft. These receptors all stem from a human donor who donated a stem cell graft to a child with acute lymphoblastic leukemia.

This clonotype appeared many times. This chain connects TRBV12-3 or TRBV12-4 to TRBJ2-1; TRBD2 matches 14 bases. Trimming took 5 bases from V and 9 from J; bases not matched to a gene: 9. CDR3 length: 16 amino acids. The CDR3 region is CASSPPGLAGVGEQFF. In DNA, the CDR3 is TGTGCCAGCAGTCCACCGGGACTAGCGGGAGTCGGTGAGCAGTTCTTC.

This clonotype was observed at least ten times. J is TRBJ1-2 and V is TRBV6-2 or TRBV6-3, with TRBD1 matching over 7 bases. V was clipped by 6 bases and J by 5 bases; unmatched bases: 6. This CDR3 has 13 residues. Germline V lookup: CDR1 MNHEY, CDR2 SVGEGT. This CDR3 reads CASSGTAFYGYTF. CDR3 sequence (DNA): TGTGCCAGCAGCGGGACAGCGTTTTATGGCTACACCTTC.

This clonotype was found many times. This chain uses TRBV5-6 with TRBJ2-7; 15 nucleotides align to TRBD2. V gave up 3 bases and J gave up 4 bases; unmatched junction bases: 2. The germline V gene has CDR1 SGHDT and CDR2 YYEEEE. The CDR3 contains 15 residues. CDR3 DNA: TGTGCCAGCAGCTACGGGACTAGCGGGAGGTACGAGCAGTACTTC. Residues: CASSYGTSGRYEQYF. Together with reference TRBV5-6 and TRBJ2-7, the CDR3 gives the full variable domain: DAGVTQSPTHLIKTRGQQVTLRCSPKSGHDTVSWYQQALGQGPQFIFQYYEEEERQRGNFPDRFSGHQFPNYSSELNVNALLLGDSALYLCASSYGTSGRYEQYFGPGTRLTVT.

The table lists this clonotype with a few counts. The chain carries TRBV24-1 and TRBJ2-2; TRBD1 matches at 8 bases. The germline V gene has CDR1 KGHDR and CDR2 SFDVKD. The CDR3 runs 16 residues. The ends lost 3 bases at V and 3 bases at J; junction bases unmatched: 5. The CDR3 DNA sequence: TGTGCCACCAGTGATGGGCGGGACAGGTACACCGGGGAGCTGTTTTTT. This encodes CATSDGRDRYTGELFF.

The table lists this clonotype with many counts. The chain uses TRBV10-3 and TRBJ2-7; 12 bases are a match to TRBD1. The ends lost 10 bases at V and 2 bases at J; junction bases unmatched: 9. Per germline, CDR1 ENHRY and CDR2 SYGVKD. The length of the CDR3 is 15 residues. CDR3 DNA sequence: TGTGCCACCCAGGCCCGGGACAGGGGGCCCTACGAGCAGTACTTC. This codes for CATQARDRGPYEQYF.

This clonotype has a count of ten or more. The chain joins TRBV12-3 or TRBV12-4 to TRBJ2-1; tentatively, D is TRBD2 (5 bases). The length of the CDR3 is 14 residues. Between the trimmed V and J ends, which lost 2 bases and 8 bases, there was a span of 13 bases. In DNA form, the CDR3 reads TGTGCCAGCAGTTTAAGGCGCGACGGGGATGAGCAGTTCTTC. Translation gives CASSLRRDGDEQFF.

This clonotype was observed at least ten times. This sequence joins TRBV4-2 and TRBJ1-6; tentative D call: TRBD1 (5 bases). Trimming shortened V by 0 bases and J by 9 bases, and 21 bases separated the two germline ends. The germline V gene encodes CDR1 LGHNA and CDR2 YNFKEQ. This CDR3 has 18 residues. The chain's CDR3 is CASSQDSWGSRLGSPLHF. The CDR3 DNA sequence: TGTGCCAGCAGCCAAGATAGTTGGGGCTCCCGGTTAGGTTCACCCCTCCACTTT.

The chain carries TRBV11-2 and TRBJ2-5; 8 bases fit TRBD2. The V gene's germline CDR1 is SGHAT and CDR2 FQNNGV. This CDR3 is 14 amino acids long. V was pared by 8 bases and J by 4 bases, with 9 bases of the junction left unmatched. CDR3 sequence (DNA): TGTGCCAGCGGACTAGCTAATTTGGGAGAGACCCAGTACTTC. It codes for CASGLANLGETQYF.

The rearrangement uses TRBV29-1 and TRBJ1-1; the D is unclear. The CDR3 is made up of 13 amino acids. V gave up 4 bases and J gave up 0 bases, with 9 bases separating them. In germline, CDR1 is SQVTM, CDR2 ANQGSEA. CDR3 region: CSVVNNMNTEAFF. The CDR3 bases are TGCAGCGTTGTAAACAATATGAACACTGAAGCTTTCTTT. Combining the CDR3 with reference TRBV29-1 and TRBJ1-1 gives the whole variable domain SAVISQKPSRDICQRGTSLTIQCQVDSQVTMMFWYRQQPGQSLTLIATANQGSEATYESGFVIDKFPISRPNLTFSTLTVSNMSPEDSSIYLCSVVNNMNTEAFFGQGTRLTVV.

A note on this clonotype: This clone may be a read error of a much larger clone one base away. The DNA for the CDR3 is TGCAGTGCCGCTAGCGGGGGCTACAATGACCAGTTCTTC. Protein product: CSAASGGYNDQFF. The genes are TRBV20-1 and TRBJ2-1; 10 bases fit TRBD2. The CDR3 runs to 13 residues. Germline loops: CDR1 DFQATT, CDR2 SNEGSKA (reference sequence).

This clonotype came up many times. The chain links TRBV5-1 to TRBJ1-1; D is possibly TRBD1 (5 bases). Deletions cut 6 bases from V and 6 bases from J, with 9 bases between. Germline values: CDR1 SGHRS, CDR2 YFSETQ. The CDR3 has 11 amino acids. CDR3 in amino acids: CASIQGAEAFF. In nucleotides, the CDR3 is TGCGCCAGCATCCAGGGCGCTGAAGCTTTCTTT.

This clonotype was observed at least ten times. An end of the junction does not agree with germline; a read error may underlie this. The chain uses TRBV10-3 and TRBJ2-1; possible D gene TRBD2, 5 bases. This CDR3 has 14 amino acids. CDR1 and CDR2 from the germline V gene are ENHRY and SYGVKD. CDR3 nucleotides: TGTGCCATCAGTGATACTAGGCCCTACGATGAGCAGTTCTTC. Translating gives CAISDTRPYDEQFF.

This clonotype has at least ten counts. The rearrangement joins TRBV10-3 to TRBJ1-4, with TRBD1 identical over 8 bases. The CDR3 has 15 residues. The J segment lost 8 bases and the V segment lost 3 bases, leaving 8 bases of the junction unmatched. The germline gives CDR1 ENHRY, CDR2 SYGVKD. CDR3 DNA sequence: TGTGCCATCAGTGACTCGGACAGGGAAAACGAAAAACTGTTTTTT. The encoded protein is CAISDSDRENEKLFF.

This clonotype was seen ten or more times. CDR3 sequence: CASSPGTGTNTGELFF. The CDR3 nucleotides are TGCGCCAGCAGCCCAGGGACAGGGACGAACACCGGGGAGCTGTTTTTT. V is TRBV5-1 and J is TRBJ2-2, with 9 bases that match TRBD1. Per germline, CDR1 SGHRS and CDR2 YFSETQ. The CDR3 contains 16 residues. Losses at the gene ends were 4 bases for V and 0 bases for J; bases not matched to a gene: 4.

This clonotype came up many times. The rearrangement joins TRBV27 to TRBJ1-6, with TRBD1 matching 7 bases. V lost 8 bases to trimming and J lost 10 bases; unmatched junction nucleotides: 8. There are 13 residues in the CDR3. CDR1 MNHEY and CDR2 SMNVEV come from the germline V gene (reference sequence). CDR3 loop: CASSSGTDSPLHF. CDR3 DNA sequence: TGTGCCAGCTCCTCCGGGACAGACTCACCCCTCCACTTT.

This clonotype was observed many times. J is TRBJ2-7 and V is TRBV7-8; 9 nucleotides agree with TRBD2. CDR1 and CDR2 from the germline V gene are SGHVS and FQNEAQ. The CDR3 length is 14 residues. Trimming cost V 1 base and J 4 bases; bases outside gene matches: 2. CDR3 nucleotide sequence: TGTGCCAGCAGCTTAGGGGCGGGAGGGTACGAGCAGTACTTC. Its protein is CASSLGAGGYEQYF. The variable domain in full, with the rest retrieved from reference TRBV7-8 and TRBJ2-7, is GAGVSQSPRYKVAKRGQDVALRCDPISGHVSLFWYQQALGQGPEFLTYFQNEAQLDKSGLPSDRFFAERPEGSVSTLKIQRTQQEDSAVYLCASSLGAGGYEQYFGPGTRLTVT.

The J gene is TRBJ1-2, the V gene TRBV12-3 or TRBV12-4; possible D gene TRBD1, 6 bases. There are 16 residues in the CDR3. The ends were cut back, 6 bases at V and 4 bases at J, with 21 bases in the middle. The CDR3 DNA is TGTGCCAGCAGGGGAGTGGTGGAGGGGGGGACCTATGGCTACACCTTC. It is translated as CASRGVVEGGTYGYTF.

This clonotype was counted ten times or more. The J gene is TRBJ2-7, the V gene TRBV20-1, with 9 bases matching TRBD2. V lost 6 bases and J lost 4; bases outside the gene matches: 13. Germline V gives CDR1 DFQATT, CDR2 SNEGSKA (reference sequence). The CDR3 runs to 15 residues. This CDR3 is CSAKTLAGVHYEQYF. Here the CDR3 DNA reads TGCAGTGCGAAAACTTTAGCGGGAGTTCATTACGAGCAGTACTTC.